This T cell receptor (beta chain) was sequenced during a study of blood T cell repertoires in COVID-19. Study at large: Collection of acute and convalescent COVID-19 samples took place in the United States, Italy and Spain. From T cells, B-cell-depleted T cells, or PBMCs came the material, which was cDNA or gDNA.

V was shortened by 4 bases and J by 2 bases, with 13 bases between the two germline ends. The CDR3 has 15 amino acids. Germline V gene lookup returns CDR1 SGHDT and CDR2 YYEEEE. This clone has a single count. The data were produced by immunoSEQ multiplex PCR, yet TCRdb's version contains in-frame clones alone and is incomplete. Among around 75,000 clones listed, around 87% were seen once. V usage is TRBV5-6 and J usage is TRBJ1-5, with D uncertain. Sequences were obtained from peripheral blood. The receptor was isolated from a man between 65 and 85 years old with active COVID-19. The CDR3 nucleotides are TGTGCCAGCAGCCCCACACCCGCCGGCAATCAGCCCCAGCATTTT. Amino acids: CASSPTPAGNQPQHF. Based on the CDR3 plus reference TRBV5-6 and TRBJ1-5, the full variable domain is DAGVTQSPTHLIKTRGQQVTLRCSPKSGHDTVSWYQQALGQGPQFIFQYYEEEERQRGNFPDRFSGHQFPNYSSELNVNALLLGDSALYLCASSPTPAGNQPQHFGDGTRLSIL.